Sequencing of this T cell receptor beta chain was carried out in a study of CD8 T cells in Susac syndrome. Concerning this clonotype: Antigen specificity is unknown.

TCR beta sequencing was performed on blood CD8+ and CD4+ T cells. The CD8+ and CD4+ T cells were negatively isolated, with the TEMRA cells enriched by FACS. Study-wide results and caveats: The TCR sequencing and HLA analysis in the study involved a relatively small number of individuals, as the study acknowledged.

The CDR3 loop spans 13 amino acids. V shed 1 base and J 15 bases; nucleotides not matched to a gene: 10. The germline gives CDR1 SQVTM, CDR2 ANQGSEA. Reverse transcription of 0.5 to 1 ug RNA was performed with random hexamers. By means of immunoSEQ multiplex PCR, TCR beta CDR3 spanning 54 Vbeta and 13 Jbeta underwent amplification. MiXCR, run by TCRdb on the immunoSEQ multiplex PCR reads, gives a single entry per CDR3 protein. The table lists some 180,000 distinct CDR3 sequences, approximately 94% of them singletons. The sequenced material came from CD4+ T cells from PBMCs. The receptor's source is a human donor in good health. V usage is TRBV29-1 and J usage is TRBJ2-1; TRBD2 matches at 9 bases. In nucleotides, the CDR3 is TGCAGCGTTGAAGTCGATGAGGGGACTAGCCTGTTCTTC. This translates into CSVEVDEGTSLFF.